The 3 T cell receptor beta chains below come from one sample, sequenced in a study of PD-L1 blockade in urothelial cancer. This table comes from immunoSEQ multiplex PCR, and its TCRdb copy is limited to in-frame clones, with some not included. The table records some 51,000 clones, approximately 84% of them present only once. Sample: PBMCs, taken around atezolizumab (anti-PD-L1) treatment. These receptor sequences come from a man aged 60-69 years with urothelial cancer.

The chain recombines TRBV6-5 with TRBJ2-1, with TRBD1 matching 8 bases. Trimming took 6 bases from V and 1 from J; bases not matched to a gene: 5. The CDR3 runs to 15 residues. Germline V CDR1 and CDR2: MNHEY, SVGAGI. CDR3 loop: CASRPRTGSYNEQFF. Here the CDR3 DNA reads TGTGCCAGCAGACCGCGGACAGGGTCCTACAATGAGCAGTTCTTC.

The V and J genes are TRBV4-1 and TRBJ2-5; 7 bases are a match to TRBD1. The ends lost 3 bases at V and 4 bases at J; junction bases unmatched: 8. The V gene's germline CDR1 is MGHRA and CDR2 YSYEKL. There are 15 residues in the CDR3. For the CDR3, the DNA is TGCGCCAGCAGCCAGGAACAGGGGTTGTCAGAGACCCAGTACTTC. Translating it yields CASSQEQGLSETQYF.

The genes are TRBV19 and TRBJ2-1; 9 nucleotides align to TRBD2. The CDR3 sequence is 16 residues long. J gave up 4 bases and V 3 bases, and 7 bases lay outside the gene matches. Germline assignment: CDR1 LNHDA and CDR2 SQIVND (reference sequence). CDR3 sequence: CASSIVAGGGYNEQFF. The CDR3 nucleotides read TGTGCCAGTAGTATCGTGGCGGGGGGGGGTTACAATGAGCAGTTCTTC.